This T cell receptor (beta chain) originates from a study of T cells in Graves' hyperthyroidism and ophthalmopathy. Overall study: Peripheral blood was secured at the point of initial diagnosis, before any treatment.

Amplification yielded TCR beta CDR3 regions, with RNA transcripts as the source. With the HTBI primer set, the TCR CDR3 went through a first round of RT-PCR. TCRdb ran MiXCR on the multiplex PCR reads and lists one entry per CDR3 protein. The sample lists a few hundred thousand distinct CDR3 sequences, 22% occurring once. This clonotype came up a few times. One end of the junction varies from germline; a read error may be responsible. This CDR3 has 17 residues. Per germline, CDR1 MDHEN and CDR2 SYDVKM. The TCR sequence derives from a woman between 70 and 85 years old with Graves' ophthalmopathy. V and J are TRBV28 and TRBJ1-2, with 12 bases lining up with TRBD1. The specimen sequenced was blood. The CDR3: CVSSPRDRGRLNYGYTF. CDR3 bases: TGTGTCAGCAGTCCCCGGGACAGGGGGCGCCTTAACTATGGCTACACCTTC.